These 18 T cell receptor beta chains were all obtained from the same sample, sequenced in a study of T cell responses to AZD1222 COVID-19 vaccine. Data came from immunoSEQ multiplex PCR; TCRdb stores just in-frame clones and leaves some out. Of 54,000 or so clones detected, nearly 90% appear once; the ten largest clones hold roughly 4%. Sample: peripheral blood, taken on day 0 of AZD1222 vaccination. The receptors here all came from an adult in good health.

The gene calls are TRBV5-1 and TRBJ1-4; tentatively, D is TRBD1 (6 bases). In germline, CDR1 is SGHRS, CDR2 YFSETQ. The CDR3 runs 13 residues. V gave up 4 bases and J gave up 8 bases, with 12 bases separating them. The CDR3 DNA reads TGCGCCAGCAGCCCAGGGACAAGGGAAAAACTGTTTTTT. Its translation: CASSPGTREKLFF.

The CDR3 coding sequence is TGCAGTGCCCTAGCGGTAGATACGCAGTATTTT. Translation: CSALAVDTQYF. This chain links TRBV20-1 with TRBJ2-3; 7 nucleotides agree with TRBD2. V dropped 6 bases and J dropped 5; count of bases not matched to a gene: 2. This CDR3 region has 11 residues. CDR1 and CDR2 (germline): DFQATT, SNEGSKA (reference sequence).

The chain employs TRBV18 and TRBJ2-3; TRBD2 might be the D (5 bases). The V and J ends lost 6 bases and 2 bases respectively, with 9 bases between them. Germline V lookup: CDR1 KGHSH, CDR2 LQKENI. This CDR3 contains 13 residues. This CDR3 reads CASSPRDTDTQYF. The CDR3 coding sequence is TGTGCCAGCTCGCCGAGGGACACAGATACGCAGTATTTT.

This chain joins TRBV30 and TRBJ2-3; 10 positions match TRBD2. This CDR3 spans 16 amino acids. Trimming cost V 6 bases and J 5 bases; bases outside gene matches: 14. The germline V gene has CDR1 GTSNPN and CDR2 SVGIG (reference sequence). CDR3 coding DNA: TGTGCCTGTACTCAGGAAAGCGGGGGGGCGAGAGATACGCAGTATTTT. It encodes CACTQESGGARDTQYF. The full variable domain, its missing parts supplied by reference TRBV30 and TRBJ2-3, is SQTIHQWPATLVQPVGSPLSLECTVEGTSNPNLYWYRQAAGRGLQLLFYSVGIGQISSEVPQNLSASRPQDRQFILSSKKLLLSDSGFYLCACTQESGGARDTQYFGPGTRLTVL.

The V gene is TRBV7-9, the J gene TRBJ2-6, with 7 bases that match TRBD1. Per germline, CDR1 SEHNR and CDR2 FQNEAQ (reference sequence). The CDR3 covers 17 residues. The J segment lost 0 bases and the V segment lost 7 bases, leaving 9 bases of the junction unmatched. The DNA of the CDR3 is TGTGCCAGCACCCGCGACAGGGCTATCTCTGGGGCCAACGTCCTGACTTTC. It yields the protein CASTRDRAISGANVLTF.

The chain carries TRBV25-1 and TRBJ1-2; tentative D call: TRBD1 (5 bases). The CDR3 contains 13 residues. Germline CDR1 MGHDK, CDR2 SYGVNS. Between the trimmed V and J ends, which lost 6 bases and 7 bases, there was a span of 15 bases. CDR3 sequence reads: CASSDSWGIGYTF. The CDR3 DNA follows: TGTGCCAGCAGCGATTCATGGGGGATTGGCTACACCTTC.

This clone was picked up one time. V usage is TRBV6-2 or TRBV6-3 and J usage is TRBJ1-5, with D hard to call. Germline CDR1 reads MNHEY; CDR2 reads SVGEGT. V gave up 2 bases and J gave up 0 bases, with 11 bases separating them. The CDR3 is made up of 16 amino acids. Here the CDR3 DNA reads TGTGCCAGCAGTTACGGAGGTTCTTATAGCAATCAGCCCCAGCATTTT. It specifies CASSYGGSYSNQPQHF.

This clone was found a few times. The J gene is TRBJ1-6, the V gene TRBV5-8; no firm D call. Germline V lookup: CDR1 SGHTS, CDR2 YDEGEE. V gave up 4 bases and J gave up 8 bases, with 10 bases separating them. This CDR3 is built from 13 residues. The CDR3 nucleotides read TGTGCCAGCAGCCCTGGATATGATTCACCCCTCCACTTT. It codes for CASSPGYDSPLHF.

The genes are TRBV11-2 and TRBJ1-2; 10 bases line up with TRBD1. Germline-derived CDR1 and CDR2 are SGHAT and FQNNGV. CDR3 length equals 13 residues. Trimming took 5 bases from V and 6 from J; bases not matched to a gene: 3. The CDR3, as DNA: TGTGCCAGCAGCAAGGACAGGGGGAATGGCTACACCTTC. It encodes CASSKDRGNGYTF.

The genes are TRBV4-1 and TRBJ1-4; a possible D gene is TRBD1 (5 bases). The ends were cut back, 3 bases at V and 5 bases at J, with 13 bases in the middle. The germline gives CDR1 MGHRA, CDR2 YSYEKL. This CDR3 has 15 residues. CDR3 residues: CASSQLQGGNEKLFF. The CDR3 region has the DNA TGCGCCAGCAGCCAGCTGCAGGGAGGAAATGAAAAACTGTTTTTT.

This clone was detected only a few times. The V gene is TRBV5-1, the J gene TRBJ2-7, with TRBD1 matching 8 bases. Germline lookup yields CDR1 SGHRS and CDR2 YFSETQ. This CDR3 is 14 amino acids long. The J segment lost 4 bases and the V segment lost 5 bases, leaving 8 bases of the junction unmatched. DNA for the CDR3: TGCGCCAGCAGAATCCCGGGACAGGCGTACGAGCAGTACTTC. Protein: CASRIPGQAYEQYF.

The J gene is TRBJ2-3, the V gene TRBV12-3 or TRBV12-4; 10 nucleotides agree with TRBD1. This CDR3 is built from 12 residues. V gave up 8 bases and J gave up 5 bases; unmatched junction bases: 1. CDR3 sequence (DNA): TGTGCCAGCGGGACAGGGGAAGATACGCAGTATTTT. Protein product: CASGTGEDTQYF.

The chain couples TRBV6-5 to TRBJ1-1; D not resolved. This CDR3 contains 14 residues. Trimming removed 0 bases at V and 0 bases at J, with 5 bases between. Germline CDR1 reads MNHEY; CDR2 reads SVGAGI. DNA of the CDR3: TGTGCCAGCAGTTACTCAGGCATGAACACTGAAGCTTTCTTT. This sequence encodes CASSYSGMNTEAFF.

V and J are TRBV10-1 and TRBJ1-6, with D possibly matching TRBD1 (5 bases). The CDR3 has 14 residues. Germline loops: CDR1 WNHNN, CDR2 SYGVQD (reference sequence). Trimming took 2 bases from V and 10 from J, leaving 12 bases between them. The chain's CDR3 is CASSEGATRSPLHF. CDR3 nucleotides: TGCGCCAGCAGTGAGGGGGCAACGAGATCACCCCTCCACTTT.

This clone came up once. The chain couples TRBV30 to TRBJ1-2; no clear D. Trimming pared 0 bases from V and 3 bases from J, leaving 11 bases between. The CDR3 loop spans 14 amino acids. The germline gives CDR1 GTSNPN, CDR2 SVGIG (reference sequence). The CDR3 spells CAWSVPRYDYGYTF. The CDR3 DNA reads as TGTGCCTGGAGTGTACCCAGGTACGACTATGGCTACACCTTC.

The chain uses TRBV5-3 and TRBJ2-7; a weak D match, TRBD1 (5 bases). TRBV5-3 falls under the ORF class, with uncertain function. There are 14 residues in the CDR3. Trimming took off 1 base at V and 6 bases at J, with 14 bases between the two ends. The CDR3 DNA reads TGTGCCAGAAGCTTGCGCAGGGTGTTGTCCGAGCAGTACTTC. Its protein is CARSLRRVLSEQYF.

The chain employs TRBV29-1 and TRBJ2-7, with 9 bases identical to TRBD1. Germline CDR1 reads SQVTM; CDR2 reads ANQGSEA. J lost 4 bases, V lost 5 bases, and 9 bases had no gene match. The CDR3 extends over 14 amino acids. This CDR3 reads CSVTGGAQGYEQYF. The CDR3 DNA follows: TGCAGCGTTACAGGGGGCGCACAGGGTTACGAGCAGTACTTC.

V gene TRBV16 combines with J gene TRBJ2-1; D assignment may be TRBD1 or TRBD2 (5 bases each). The length of the CDR3 is 15 residues. The V and J ends lost 2 bases and 6 bases respectively, with 14 bases between them. Germline assignment: CDR1 KGHSY and CDR2 FQNENV. The CDR3 sequence: CASSQAGTLGNEQFF. The CDR3 DNA reads TGTGCCAGCAGCCAAGCAGGGACCCTTGGCAATGAGCAGTTCTTC.